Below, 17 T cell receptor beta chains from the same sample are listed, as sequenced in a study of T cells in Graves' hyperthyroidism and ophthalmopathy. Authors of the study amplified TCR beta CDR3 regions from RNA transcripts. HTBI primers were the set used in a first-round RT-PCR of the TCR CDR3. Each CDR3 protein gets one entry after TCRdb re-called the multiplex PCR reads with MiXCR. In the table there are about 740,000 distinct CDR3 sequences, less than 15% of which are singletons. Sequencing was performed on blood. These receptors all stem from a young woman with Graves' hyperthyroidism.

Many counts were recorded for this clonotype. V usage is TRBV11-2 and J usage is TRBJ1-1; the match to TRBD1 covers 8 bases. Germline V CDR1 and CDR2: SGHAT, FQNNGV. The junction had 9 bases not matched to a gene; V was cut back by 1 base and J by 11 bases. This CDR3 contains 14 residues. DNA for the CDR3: TGTGCCAGCAGCTTAGGTTGGCAGGGGGCAGGGGCTTTCTTT. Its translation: CASSLGWQGAGAFF.

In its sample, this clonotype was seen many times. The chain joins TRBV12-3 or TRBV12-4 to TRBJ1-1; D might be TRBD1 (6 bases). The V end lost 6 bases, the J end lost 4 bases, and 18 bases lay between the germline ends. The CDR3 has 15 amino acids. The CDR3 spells CASRPNREGGTEAFF. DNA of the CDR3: TGTGCCAGCAGACCGAACAGGGAAGGTGGCACTGAAGCTTTCTTT.

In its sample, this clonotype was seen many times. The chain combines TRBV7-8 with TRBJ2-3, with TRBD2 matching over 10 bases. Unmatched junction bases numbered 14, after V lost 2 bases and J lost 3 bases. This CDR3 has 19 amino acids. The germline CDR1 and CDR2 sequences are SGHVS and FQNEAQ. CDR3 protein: CASSLNSLAGDSGTDTQYF. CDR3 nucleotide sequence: TGTGCCAGCAGCTTAAACTCGCTAGCGGGAGACTCAGGAACAGATACGCAGTATTTT. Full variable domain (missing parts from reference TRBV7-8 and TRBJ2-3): GAGVSQSPRYKVAKRGQDVALRCDPISGHVSLFWYQQALGQGPEFLTYFQNEAQLDKSGLPSDRFFAERPEGSVSTLKIQRTQQEDSAVYLCASSLNSLAGDSGTDTQYFGPGTRLTVL.

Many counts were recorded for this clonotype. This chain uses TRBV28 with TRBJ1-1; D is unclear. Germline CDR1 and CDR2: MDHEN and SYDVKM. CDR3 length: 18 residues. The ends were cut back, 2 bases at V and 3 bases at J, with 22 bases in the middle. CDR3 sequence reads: CASSLLSAIQFGDTEAFF. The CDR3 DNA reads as TGTGCCAGCAGTTTACTGTCCGCAATACAGTTCGGTGACACTGAAGCTTTCTTT.

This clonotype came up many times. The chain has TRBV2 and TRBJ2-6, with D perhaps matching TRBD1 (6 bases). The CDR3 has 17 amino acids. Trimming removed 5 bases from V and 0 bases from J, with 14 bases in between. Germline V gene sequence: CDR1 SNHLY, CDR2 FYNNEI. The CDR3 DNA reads TGTGCCAGCAGTTACAGGGTCGTCCGCTCTGGGGCCAACGTCCTGACTTTC. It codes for CASSYRVVRSGANVLTF.

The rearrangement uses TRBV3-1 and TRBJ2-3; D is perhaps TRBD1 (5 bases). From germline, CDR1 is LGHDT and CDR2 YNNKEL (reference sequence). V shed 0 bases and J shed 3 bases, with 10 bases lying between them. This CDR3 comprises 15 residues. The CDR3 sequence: CASSQERPGTDTQYF. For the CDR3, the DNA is TGTGCCAGCAGCCAAGAGCGCCCAGGGACAGATACGCAGTATTTT.

The DNA for the CDR3 is TGTGCCACCAGCAGAGTCCCGACAGGGATGAACACTGAAGCTTTCTTT. Its protein product is CATSRVPTGMNTEAFF. The chain recombines TRBV15 with TRBJ1-1; 7 bases line up with TRBD1. CDR1 is LNHNV and CDR2 is YYDKDF in the germline V gene (reference sequence). The CDR3 spans 16 residues. V lost 1 base to trimming and J lost 0 bases; unmatched junction nucleotides: 5.

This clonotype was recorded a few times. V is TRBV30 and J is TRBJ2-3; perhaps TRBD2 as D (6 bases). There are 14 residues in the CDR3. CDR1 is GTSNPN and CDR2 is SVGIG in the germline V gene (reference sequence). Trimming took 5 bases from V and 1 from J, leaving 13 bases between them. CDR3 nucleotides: TGTGCCTGGCTCCGGGGGAAGGGCACAGATACGCAGTATTTT. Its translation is CAWLRGKGTDTQYF.

CDR3 amino acids: CSAVDYEQYF. CDR3 nucleotide sequence: TGCAGTGCTGTAGACTACGAGCAGTACTTC. This rearrangement joins TRBV20-1 to TRBJ2-7; D is unclear. Between the trimmed V and J ends, which lost 5 bases and 3 bases, there was a span of 5 bases. This CDR3 region has 10 residues. Germline CDR1 DFQATT, CDR2 SNEGSKA (reference sequence).

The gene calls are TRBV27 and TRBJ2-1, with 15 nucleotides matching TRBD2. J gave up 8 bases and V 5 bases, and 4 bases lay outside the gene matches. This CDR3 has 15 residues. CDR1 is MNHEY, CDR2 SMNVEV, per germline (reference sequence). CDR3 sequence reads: CASSPRTSGRDEQFF. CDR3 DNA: TGTGCCAGCAGTCCCAGGACTAGCGGGAGGGATGAGCAGTTCTTC.

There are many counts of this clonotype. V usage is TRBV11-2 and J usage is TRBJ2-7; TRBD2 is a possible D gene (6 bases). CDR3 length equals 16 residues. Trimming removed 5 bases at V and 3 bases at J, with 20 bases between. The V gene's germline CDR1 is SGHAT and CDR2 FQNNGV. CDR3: CASSPAFSGGVYEQYF. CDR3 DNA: TGTGCCAGCAGCCCCGCCTTTAGCGGCGGGGTCTACGAGCAGTACTTC.

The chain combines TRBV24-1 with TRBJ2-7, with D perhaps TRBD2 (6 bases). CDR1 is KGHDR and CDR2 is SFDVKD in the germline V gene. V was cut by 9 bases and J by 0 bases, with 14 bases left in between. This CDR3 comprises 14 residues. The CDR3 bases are TGTGCCACCGCGGGGACTGGAAGCTCCTACGAGCAGTACTTC. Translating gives CATAGTGSSYEQYF.

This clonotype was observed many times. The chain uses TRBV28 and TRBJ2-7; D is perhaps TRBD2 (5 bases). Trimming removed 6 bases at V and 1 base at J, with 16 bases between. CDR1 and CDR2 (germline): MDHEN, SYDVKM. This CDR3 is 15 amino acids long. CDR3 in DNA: TGTGCCAGCAGATCGATGGGAGAACATTCCTACGAGCAGTACTTC. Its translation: CASRSMGEHSYEQYF. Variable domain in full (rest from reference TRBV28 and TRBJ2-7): DVKVTQSSRYLVKRTGEKVFLECVQDMDHENMFWYRQDPGLGLRLIYFSYDVKMKEKGDIPEGYSVSREKKERFSLILESASTNQTSMYLCASRSMGEHSYEQYFGPGTRLTVT.

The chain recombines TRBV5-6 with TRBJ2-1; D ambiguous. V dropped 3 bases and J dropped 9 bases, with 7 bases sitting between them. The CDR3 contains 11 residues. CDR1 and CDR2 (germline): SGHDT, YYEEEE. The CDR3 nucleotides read TGTGCCAGCAGCTGGACCCTTGAGCAGTTCTTC. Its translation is CASSWTLEQFF.

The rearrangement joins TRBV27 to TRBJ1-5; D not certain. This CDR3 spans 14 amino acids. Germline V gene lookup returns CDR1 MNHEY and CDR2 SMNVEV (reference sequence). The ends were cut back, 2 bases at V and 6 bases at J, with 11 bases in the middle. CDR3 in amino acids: CASSLEGWGQPQHF. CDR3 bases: TGTGCCAGCAGTTTAGAGGGATGGGGTCAGCCCCAGCATTTT.

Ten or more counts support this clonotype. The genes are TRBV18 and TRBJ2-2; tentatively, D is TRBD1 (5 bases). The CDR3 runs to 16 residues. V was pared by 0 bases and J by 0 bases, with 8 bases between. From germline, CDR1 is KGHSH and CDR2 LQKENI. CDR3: CASSPPSGPNTGELFF. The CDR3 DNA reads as TGTGCCAGCTCACCACCCTCAGGGCCGAACACCGGGGAGCTGTTTTTT.

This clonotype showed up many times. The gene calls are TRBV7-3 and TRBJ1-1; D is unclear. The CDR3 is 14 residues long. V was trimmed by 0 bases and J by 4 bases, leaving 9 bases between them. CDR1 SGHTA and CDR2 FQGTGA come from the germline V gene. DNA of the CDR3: TGTGCCAGCAGCTTAACGAAGGGAGGCACTGAAGCTTTCTTT. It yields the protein CASSLTKGGTEAFF.